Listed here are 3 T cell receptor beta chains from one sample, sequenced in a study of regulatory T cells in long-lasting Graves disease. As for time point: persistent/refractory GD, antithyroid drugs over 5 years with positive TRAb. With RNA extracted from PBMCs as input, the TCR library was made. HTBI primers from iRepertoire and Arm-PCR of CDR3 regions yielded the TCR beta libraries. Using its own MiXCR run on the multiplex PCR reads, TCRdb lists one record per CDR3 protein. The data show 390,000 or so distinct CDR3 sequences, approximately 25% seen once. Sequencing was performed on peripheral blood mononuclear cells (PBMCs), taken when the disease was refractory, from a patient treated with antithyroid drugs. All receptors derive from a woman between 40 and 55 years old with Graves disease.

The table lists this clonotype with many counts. The CDR3 region is CASSSRTSGRASETQYF. CDR3 nucleotide sequence: TGTGCCAGCAGCTCCCGGACTAGCGGGAGGGCCTCGGAGACCCAGTACTTC. The V gene is TRBV11-2, the J gene TRBJ2-5; 15 bases are shared with TRBD2. Germline CDR1 is SGHAT and CDR2 is FQNNGV. The J segment lost 5 bases and the V segment lost 4 bases, leaving 8 bases of the junction unmatched. CDR3 length equals 17 residues.

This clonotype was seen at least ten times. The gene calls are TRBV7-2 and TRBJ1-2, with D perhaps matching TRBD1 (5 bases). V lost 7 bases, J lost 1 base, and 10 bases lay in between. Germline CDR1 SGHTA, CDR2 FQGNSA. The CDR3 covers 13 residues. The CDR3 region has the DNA TGTGCCAGCATCGTAGACAGTAACTATGGCTACACCTTC. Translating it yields CASIVDSNYGYTF.

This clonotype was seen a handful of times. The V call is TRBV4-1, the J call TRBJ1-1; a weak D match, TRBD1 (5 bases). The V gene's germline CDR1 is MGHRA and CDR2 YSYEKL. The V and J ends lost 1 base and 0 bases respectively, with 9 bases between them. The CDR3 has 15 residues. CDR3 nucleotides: TGCGCCAGCAGCCAAGCTGACAGAATGAACACTGAAGCTTTCTTT. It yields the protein CASSQADRMNTEAFF.